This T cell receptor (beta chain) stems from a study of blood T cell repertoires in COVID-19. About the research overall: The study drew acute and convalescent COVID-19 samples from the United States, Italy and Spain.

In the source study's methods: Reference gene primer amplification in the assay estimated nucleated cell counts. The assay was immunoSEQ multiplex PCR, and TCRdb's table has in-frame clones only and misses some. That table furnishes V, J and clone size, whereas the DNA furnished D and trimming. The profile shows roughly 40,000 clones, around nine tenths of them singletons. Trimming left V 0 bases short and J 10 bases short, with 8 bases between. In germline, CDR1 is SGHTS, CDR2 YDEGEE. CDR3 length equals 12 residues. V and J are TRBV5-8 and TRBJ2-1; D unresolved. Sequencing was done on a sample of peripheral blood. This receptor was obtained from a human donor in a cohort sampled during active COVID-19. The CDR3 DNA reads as TGTGCCAGCAGCTTGGGCCGCGAGGAGCAGTTCTTC. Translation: CASSLGREEQFF. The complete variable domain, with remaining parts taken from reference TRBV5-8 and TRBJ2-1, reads EAGVTQSPTHLIKTRGQQATLRCSPISGHTSVYWYQQALGLGLQFLLWYDEGEERNRGNFPPRFSGRQFPNYSSELNVNALELEDSALYLCASSLGREEQFFGPGTRLTVL.